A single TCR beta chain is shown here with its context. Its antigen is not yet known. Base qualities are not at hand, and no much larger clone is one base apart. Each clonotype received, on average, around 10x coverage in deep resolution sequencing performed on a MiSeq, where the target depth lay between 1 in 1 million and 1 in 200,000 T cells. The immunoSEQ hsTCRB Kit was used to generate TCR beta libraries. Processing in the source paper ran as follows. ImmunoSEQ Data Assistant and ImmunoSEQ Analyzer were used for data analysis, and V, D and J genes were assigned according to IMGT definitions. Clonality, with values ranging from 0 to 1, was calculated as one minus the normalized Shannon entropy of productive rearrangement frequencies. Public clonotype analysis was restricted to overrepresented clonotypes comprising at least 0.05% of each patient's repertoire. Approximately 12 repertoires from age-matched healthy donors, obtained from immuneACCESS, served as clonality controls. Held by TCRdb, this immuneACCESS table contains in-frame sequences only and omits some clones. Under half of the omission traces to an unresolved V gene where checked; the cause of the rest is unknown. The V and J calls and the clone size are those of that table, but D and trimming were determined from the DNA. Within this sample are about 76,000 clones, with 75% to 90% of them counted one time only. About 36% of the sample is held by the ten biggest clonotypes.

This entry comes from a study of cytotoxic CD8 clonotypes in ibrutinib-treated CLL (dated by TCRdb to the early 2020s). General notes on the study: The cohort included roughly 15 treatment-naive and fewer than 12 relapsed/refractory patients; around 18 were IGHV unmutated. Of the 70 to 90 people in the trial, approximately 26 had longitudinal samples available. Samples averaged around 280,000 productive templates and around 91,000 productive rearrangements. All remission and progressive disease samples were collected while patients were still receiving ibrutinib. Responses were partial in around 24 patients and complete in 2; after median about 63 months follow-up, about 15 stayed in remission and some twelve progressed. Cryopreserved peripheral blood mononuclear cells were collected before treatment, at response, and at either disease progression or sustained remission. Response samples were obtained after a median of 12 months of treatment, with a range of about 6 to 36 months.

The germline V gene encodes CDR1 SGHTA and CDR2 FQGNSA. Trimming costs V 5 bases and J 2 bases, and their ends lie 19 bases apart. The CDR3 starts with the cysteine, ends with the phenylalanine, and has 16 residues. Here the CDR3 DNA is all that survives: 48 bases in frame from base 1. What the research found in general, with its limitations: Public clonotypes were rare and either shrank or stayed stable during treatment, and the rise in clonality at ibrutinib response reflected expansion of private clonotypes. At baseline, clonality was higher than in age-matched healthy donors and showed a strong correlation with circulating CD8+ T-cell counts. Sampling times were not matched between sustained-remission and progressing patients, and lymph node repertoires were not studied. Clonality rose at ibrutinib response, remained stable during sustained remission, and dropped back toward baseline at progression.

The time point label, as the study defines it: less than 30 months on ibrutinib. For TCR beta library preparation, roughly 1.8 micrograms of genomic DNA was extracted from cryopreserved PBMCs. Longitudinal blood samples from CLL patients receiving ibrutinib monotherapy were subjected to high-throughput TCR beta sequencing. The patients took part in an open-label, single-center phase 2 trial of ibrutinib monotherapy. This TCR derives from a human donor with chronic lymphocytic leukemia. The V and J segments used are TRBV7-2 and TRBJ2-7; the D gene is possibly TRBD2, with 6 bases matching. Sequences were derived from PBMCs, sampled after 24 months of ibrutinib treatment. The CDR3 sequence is CASSPSAGGPTYEQYF. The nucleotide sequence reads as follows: TGTGCCAGCAGCCCGTCAGCCGGGGGACCAACCTACGAGCAGTACTTC. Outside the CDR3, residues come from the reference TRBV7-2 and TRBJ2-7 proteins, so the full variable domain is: GAGVSQSPSNKVTEKGKDVELRCDPISGHTALYWYRQSLGQGLEFLIYFQGNSAPDKSGLPSDRFSAERTGGSVSTLTIQRTQQEDSAVYLCASSPSAGGPTYEQYFGPGTRLTVT.